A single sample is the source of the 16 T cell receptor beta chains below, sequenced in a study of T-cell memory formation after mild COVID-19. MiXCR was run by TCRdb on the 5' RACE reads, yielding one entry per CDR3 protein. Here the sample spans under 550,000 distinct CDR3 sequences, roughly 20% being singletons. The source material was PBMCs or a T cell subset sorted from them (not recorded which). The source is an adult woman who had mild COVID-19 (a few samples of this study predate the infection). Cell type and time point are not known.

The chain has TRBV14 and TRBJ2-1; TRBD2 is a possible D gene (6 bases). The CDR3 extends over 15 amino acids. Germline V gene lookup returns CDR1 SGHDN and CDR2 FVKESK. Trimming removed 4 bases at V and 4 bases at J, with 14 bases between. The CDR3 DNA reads TGTGCCAGCAGCCCTCGACTCGGGGGTTACAATGAGCAGTTCTTC. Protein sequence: CASSPRLGGYNEQFF. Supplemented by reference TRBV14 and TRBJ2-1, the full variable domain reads EAGVTQFPSHSVIEKGQTVTLRCDPISGHDNLYWYRRVMGKEIKFLLHFVKESKQDESGMPNNRFLAERTGGTYSTLKVQPAELEDSGVYFCASSPRLGGYNEQFFGPGTRLTVL.

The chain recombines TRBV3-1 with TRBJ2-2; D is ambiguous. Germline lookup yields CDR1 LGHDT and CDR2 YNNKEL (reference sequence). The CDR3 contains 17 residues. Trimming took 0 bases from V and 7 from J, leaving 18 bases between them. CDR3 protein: CASSQESAVMVGGELFF. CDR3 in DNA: TGTGCCAGCAGCCAAGAGTCGGCGGTGATGGTTGGCGGGGAGCTGTTTTTT. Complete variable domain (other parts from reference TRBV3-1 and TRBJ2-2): DTAVSQTPKYLVTQMGNDKSIKCEQNLGHDTMYWYKQDSKKFLKIMFSYNNKELIINETVPNRFSPKSPDKAHLNLHINSLELGDSAVYFCASSQESAVMVGGELFFGEGSRLTVL.

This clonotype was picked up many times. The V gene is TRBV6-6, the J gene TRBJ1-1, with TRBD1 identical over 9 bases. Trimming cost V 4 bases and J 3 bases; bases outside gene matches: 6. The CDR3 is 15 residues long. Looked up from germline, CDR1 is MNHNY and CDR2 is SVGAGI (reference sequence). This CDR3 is CASSSPGQGYTEAFF. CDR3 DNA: TGTGCCAGCAGTTCCCCGGGACAGGGATACACTGAAGCTTTCTTT.

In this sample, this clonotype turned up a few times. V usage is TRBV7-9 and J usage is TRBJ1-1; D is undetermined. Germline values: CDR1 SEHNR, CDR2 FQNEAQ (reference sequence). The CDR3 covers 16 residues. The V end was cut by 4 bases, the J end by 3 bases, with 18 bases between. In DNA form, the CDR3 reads TGTGCCAGCAGCTATAAATCGGGGTCGGGGTACACTGAAGCTTTCTTT. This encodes CASSYKSGSGYTEAFF.

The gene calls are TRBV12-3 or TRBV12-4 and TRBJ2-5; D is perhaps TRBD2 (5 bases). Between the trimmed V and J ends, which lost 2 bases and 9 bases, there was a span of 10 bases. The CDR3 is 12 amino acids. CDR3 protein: CASSLIGGPQYF. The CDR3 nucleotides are TGTGCCAGCAGTTTAATCGGCGGGCCCCAGTACTTC.

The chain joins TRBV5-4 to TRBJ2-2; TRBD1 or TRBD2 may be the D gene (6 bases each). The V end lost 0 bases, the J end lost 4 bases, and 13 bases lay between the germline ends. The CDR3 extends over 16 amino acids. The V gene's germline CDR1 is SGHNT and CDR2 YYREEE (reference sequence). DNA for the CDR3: TGTGCCAGCAGCTTGGCTGGGGGGCTGAGCACCGGGGAGCTGTTTTTT. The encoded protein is CASSLAGGLSTGELFF.

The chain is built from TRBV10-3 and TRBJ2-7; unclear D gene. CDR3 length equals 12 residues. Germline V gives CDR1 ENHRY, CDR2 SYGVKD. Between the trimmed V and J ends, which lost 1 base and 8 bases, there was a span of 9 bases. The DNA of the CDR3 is TGTGCCATCAGTGAGTTTTCGTCCCAGCAGTACTTC. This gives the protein CAISEFSSQQYF.

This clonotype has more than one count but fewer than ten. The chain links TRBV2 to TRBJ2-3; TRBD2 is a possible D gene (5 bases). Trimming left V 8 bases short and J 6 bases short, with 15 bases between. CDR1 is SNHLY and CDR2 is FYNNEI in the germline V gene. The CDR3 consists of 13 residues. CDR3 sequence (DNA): TGTGCCAGCCAGAGTACTAGTCTGGATACGCAGTATTTT. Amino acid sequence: CASQSTSLDTQYF.

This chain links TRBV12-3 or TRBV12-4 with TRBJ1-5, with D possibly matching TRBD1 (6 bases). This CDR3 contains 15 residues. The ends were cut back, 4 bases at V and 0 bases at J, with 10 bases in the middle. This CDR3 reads CASSSRGPSNQPQHF. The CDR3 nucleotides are TGTGCCAGCAGTTCCCGGGGGCCTAGCAATCAGCCCCAGCATTTT.

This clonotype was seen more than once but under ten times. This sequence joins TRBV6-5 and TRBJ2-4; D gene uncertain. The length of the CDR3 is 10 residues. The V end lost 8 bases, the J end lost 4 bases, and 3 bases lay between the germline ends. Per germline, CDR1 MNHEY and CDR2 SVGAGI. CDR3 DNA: TGTGCCAGCCGGAAAAACATTCAGTACTTC. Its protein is CASRKNIQYF.

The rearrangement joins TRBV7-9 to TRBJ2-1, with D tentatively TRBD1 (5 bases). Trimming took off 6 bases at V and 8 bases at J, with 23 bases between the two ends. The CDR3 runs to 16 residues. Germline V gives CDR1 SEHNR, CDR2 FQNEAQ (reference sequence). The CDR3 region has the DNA TGTGCCAGCAGAGTTAAGTCCACAGGCGCTATCGATGAGCAGTTCTTC. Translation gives CASRVKSTGAIDEQFF.

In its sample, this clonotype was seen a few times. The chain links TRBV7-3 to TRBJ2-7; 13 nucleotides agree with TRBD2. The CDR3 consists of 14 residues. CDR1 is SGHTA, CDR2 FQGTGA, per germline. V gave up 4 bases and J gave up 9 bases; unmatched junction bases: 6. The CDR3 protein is CASSSGTSGDGQYF. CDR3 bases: TGTGCCAGCAGCTCCGGGACTAGCGGGGATGGGCAGTACTTC.

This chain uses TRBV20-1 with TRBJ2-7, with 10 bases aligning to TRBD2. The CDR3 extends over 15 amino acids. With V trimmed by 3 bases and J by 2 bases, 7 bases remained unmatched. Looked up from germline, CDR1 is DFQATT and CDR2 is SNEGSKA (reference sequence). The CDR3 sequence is CSASPLAGVAYEQYF. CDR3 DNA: TGCAGTGCTAGTCCTCTAGCGGGAGTGGCCTACGAGCAGTACTTC.

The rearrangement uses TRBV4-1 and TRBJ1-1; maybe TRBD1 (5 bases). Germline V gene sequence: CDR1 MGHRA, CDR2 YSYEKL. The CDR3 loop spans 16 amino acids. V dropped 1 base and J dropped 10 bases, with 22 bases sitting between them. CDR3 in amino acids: CASSQGRGGVRWGAFF. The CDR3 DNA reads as TGCGCCAGCAGCCAAGGGCGTGGGGGGGTTCGATGGGGAGCTTTCTTT.

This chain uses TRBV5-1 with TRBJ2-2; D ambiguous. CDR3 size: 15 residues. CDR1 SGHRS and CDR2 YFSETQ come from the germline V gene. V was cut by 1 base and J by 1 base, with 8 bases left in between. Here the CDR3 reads CASSLRPGNTGELFF. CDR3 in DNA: TGCGCCAGCAGCTTGCGTCCGGGGAACACCGGGGAGCTGTTTTTT.

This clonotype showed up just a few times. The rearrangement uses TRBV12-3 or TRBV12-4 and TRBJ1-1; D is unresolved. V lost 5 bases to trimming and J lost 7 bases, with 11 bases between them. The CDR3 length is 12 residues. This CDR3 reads CASSPDGNEAFF. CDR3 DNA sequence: TGTGCCAGCAGTCCCGACGGGAATGAAGCTTTCTTT.